The entry below describes one T cell receptor (beta chain). Its antigen remains unknown. Treatment here: some 20 received Ad26.COV2.S at low or high dose, single or two shots; about five received placebo; per-sample allocation not given. Sampling occurred on day 63 after the first vaccine or placebo injection. This adult donor, from Boston, was 18-55 years old. The shot given was an Ad26 vector that makes Wuhan-strain SARS-CoV-2 spike. These data originate in a study of Ad26.COV2.S vaccination and SARS-CoV-2 variants. Overall study results and limits: Spike-specific TCR breadth in vaccine recipients exceeded that seen in placebo recipients.

V gave up 2 bases and J gave up 7 bases, with 11 bases separating them. The CDR3 has 13 amino acids. CDR1 and CDR2 (germline): MNHEY, SVGAGI. The table came from immunoSEQ multiplex PCR; TCRdb's copy has only in-frame clones and leaves some out. The sample comprises hundreds of thousands of clones, around 90% of which are singletons, and around 3.5% rests with the top ten. This chain joins TRBV6-5 and TRBJ1-1, with D unclear. The sample in question was peripheral blood, obtained in a trial of Ad26.COV2.S vaccine versus placebo. The clonotype originates from a person aged 18 to 59 who received the Ad26.COV2.S COVID-19 vaccine or a placebo. Here the CDR3 DNA reads TGTGCCAGCAGTTACGGTTCCGACGGTGAAGCTTTCTTT. It encodes CASSYGSDGEAFF.